The following is a T cell receptor (beta chain) sequence with its context. This sample is drawn from a study of shared clonotypes between healthy human individuals. As for the study in general: Plates per donor: three CD4 naive, three CD4 memory, two CD8 naive, one CD8 memory.

Profiling relied on immunoSEQ multiplex PCR, and the TCRdb table lists in-frame clones only, not all of them. The table includes 2 million to 2.5 million clones, approximately 95% detected once. V was cut by 1 base and J by 7 bases, with 10 bases left in between. CDR3 length: 14 residues. Germline CDR1 SGHTA, CDR2 FQGNSA. The rearrangement joins TRBV7-2 to TRBJ2-2; no clear D. Sequencing was carried out using naive CD4+ T cells from PBMCs. Subset defined: CD45RA+ positively selected. The origin of this receptor is a man younger than 35 in good health. Some clones in this sample may be carry-over from other donors' samples. As DNA, the CDR3 is TGTGCCAGCAGCTTAGAGGGAAGAGTCGGGGAGCTGTTTTTT. It specifies CASSLEGRVGELFF. Based on the CDR3 plus reference TRBV7-2 and TRBJ2-2, the full variable domain is GAGVSQSPSNKVTEKGKDVELRCDPISGHTALYWYRQSLGQGLEFLIYFQGNSAPDKSGLPSDRFSAERTGGSVSTLTIQRTQQEDSAVYLCASSLEGRVGELFFGEGSRLTVL.